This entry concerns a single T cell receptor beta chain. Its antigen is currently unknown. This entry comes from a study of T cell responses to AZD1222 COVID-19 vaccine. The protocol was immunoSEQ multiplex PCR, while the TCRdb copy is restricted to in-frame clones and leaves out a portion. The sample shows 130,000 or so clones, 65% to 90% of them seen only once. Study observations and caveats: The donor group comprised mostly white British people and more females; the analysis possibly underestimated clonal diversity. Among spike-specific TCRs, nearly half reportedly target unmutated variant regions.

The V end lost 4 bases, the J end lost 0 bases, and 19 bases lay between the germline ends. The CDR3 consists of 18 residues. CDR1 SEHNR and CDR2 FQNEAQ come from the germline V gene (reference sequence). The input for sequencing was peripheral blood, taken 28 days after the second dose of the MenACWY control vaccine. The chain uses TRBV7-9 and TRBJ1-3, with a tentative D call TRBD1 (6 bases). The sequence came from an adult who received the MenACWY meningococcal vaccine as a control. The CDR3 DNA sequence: TGTGCCAGCAGCTCGTGGAAAAAGACAGGCACCTCTGGAAACACCATATATTTT. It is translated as CASSSWKKTGTSGNTIYF.